This paragraph reports one T cell receptor beta chain. Its antigen is currently not known. No base quality values were provided; no much bigger clone lies one nucleotide off. The germline V end is reduced by 0 bases and the J end by 7 bases; junction bases left unmatched: 7. The CDR3 covers 16 residues, taking in both the cysteine and the phenylalanine. Here the CDR3 DNA is all that survives: 48 bases in frame from base 1. From a lookup of the germline V gene, CDR1 and CDR2 are SGHRS and YFSETQ. Using the deep immunoSEQ assay, TCR CDR3 regions were amplified from genomic DNA by multiplex PCR. Genomic DNA extracted from each cell subset was distributed evenly over all wells of several immunoSEQ 96-well plates, and each plate served as one replicate. Each replicate PCR for sorted subsets received around 200 ng genomic DNA, equal to roughly 29,000 T cell genomes. Purified libraries were measured with a Qubit 3.0 fluorometer, size-checked on a Bioanalyzer 2100, and measured again with the KAPA Library Quantification kit. A separate single-read 150-cycle Illumina NextSeq 550 flow cell was used to sequence each immunoSEQ 96-well plate. From the authors' description of their analysis: The immunoSEQ output contained only junctional sequences without quality scores, so filtering could not match that applied to full-length reads. To assign V/J genes and CDR3, sequences were annotated using PyIR, a Python wrapper for IgBLAST v1.9, with IMGT germline references. Reads with weak V/J assignments (E-value above 1e-6), missing CDR3, stop codons, out-of-frame junctions, or ambiguous translated residues were removed. V3J clonotypes were defined as sequences sharing an identical inferred V gene, J gene, and CDR3 amino acid sequence. Percentage overlap between repertoires was computed as shared unique clonotypes divided by the size of the smaller repertoire. Richness of each repertoire was evaluated using RTK rarefaction, the Chao1 estimator, and Recon v2.1 estimates of unobserved clonotypes. Generation probabilities were computed with OLGA for all TCRbeta clonotypes obtained by the gDNA method from several donors. TCRdb holds this immuneACCESS table with in-frame rearrangements only. Some clones are missing; in checked studies, unresolved V genes explain under half, and the rest has no known cause. The D gene and trimming were derived from the DNA, and the V and J assignments and clone size from that table. The sample data list over a million clones, and more than 65% of these were observed just once. Nearly 1.5% of the sample is taken by the ten largest.

The sample belongs to a study of shared clonotypes between healthy human individuals (TCRdb year 2020). Broadly, across the study: The cohort comprised a couple of women and a few men aged 18 to 49 years. For each donor, CD4 naive and CD4 memory were each run on three plates, CD8 naive on two plates, and CD8 memory on one plate. To estimate repertoire size and how much clonotypes are shared between individuals, the study performed deep sequencing of blood TCR repertoires from a few healthy adults. Libraries were prepared and TCR repertoires were sequenced by different laboratories using diverse techniques, in order to increase sequencing depth and limit assay-specific biases. Each donor's leukapheresis produced roughly between about 0.85 and 10 billion PBMCs. Study-wide findings and limitations: When several donors were compared, the shared fraction of clonotypes was approximately 5% for naive CD4, 3.5% for naive CD8, roughly 2.5% for memory CD4, and about 0.36% for memory CD8. Because the study included only a small number of donors, the genetic and exposure-history diversity represented was limited. Naive subsets generally had larger estimated clonotype richness than memory subsets did. Even with the large sequencing depth, rarefaction of the sorted-subset datasets indicated that sequencing was incomplete. Sampling was limited to blood, and TCR repertoires in tissue likely differ from TCR repertoires in blood. Clonotypes shared by all four sorted-subset donors showed higher generation probabilities than non-shared clonotypes. Pairwise subsampling indicated that sequencing depth was expected to affect the degree of clonotype sharing among donors.

Healthy HIV-negative adults with no recently reported acute infections or vaccinations were included as donors. All donors were Caucasian adults living in Nashville, Tennessee, USA. CD4+ T cells were enriched through magnetic negative selection, after which naive cells were positively selected on CD45RA and the remaining negative fraction served as the memory subset. Blood was collected by leukapheresis, and PBMCs were isolated by Ficoll-Histopaque density gradient centrifugation and then cryopreserved in liquid nitrogen vapor phase. Analytical flow cytometry was used to check the purity and quantity of each magnetically sorted T cell population. Genomic DNA was isolated from each sorted fraction and quantified by UV absorbance on a Nanodrop 2000c.

In this chain, TRBV5-1 is recombined with TRBJ2-2; TRBD1 matches 9 bases in the middle. The sequence derives from a man between 18 and 35 years old in good health. Sequenced: memory CD4+ T cells sorted from blood. The cell subset or site tag for this specimen amounts to: CD45RA-negative fraction. The nucleotides are TGCGCCAGCAGCTTGGAAGGACAGGGGTTTGGCGGGGAGCTGTTTTTT. The encoded protein is CASSLEGQGFGGELFF.